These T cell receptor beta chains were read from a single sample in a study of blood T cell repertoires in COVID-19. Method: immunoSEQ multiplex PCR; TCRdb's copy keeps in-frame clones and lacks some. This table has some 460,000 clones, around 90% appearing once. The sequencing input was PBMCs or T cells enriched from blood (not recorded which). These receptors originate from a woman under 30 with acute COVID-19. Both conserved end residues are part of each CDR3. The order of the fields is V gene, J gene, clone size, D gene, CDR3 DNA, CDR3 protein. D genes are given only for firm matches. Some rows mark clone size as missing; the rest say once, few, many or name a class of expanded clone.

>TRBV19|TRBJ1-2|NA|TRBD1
TGTGCCAGAGACAGGGTGACTAACTATGGCTACACCTTC
CARDRVTNYGYTF
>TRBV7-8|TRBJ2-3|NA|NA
TGTGCCAGCGGGGCCACTAGCACAGATACGCAGTATTTT
CASGATSTDTQYF
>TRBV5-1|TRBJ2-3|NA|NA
TGCGCCAGCAGCTTGGATGCGGGCACAGATACGCAGTATTTT
CASSLDAGTDTQYF
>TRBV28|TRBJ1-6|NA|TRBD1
TGTGCCAGCCGACAGGGGAGCTCCTATAATTCACCCCTCCACTTT
CASRQGSSYNSPLHF
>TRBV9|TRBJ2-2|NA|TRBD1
TGTGCCAGCAACCGGGACAGGGACGGGGAGCTGTTTTTT
CASNRDRDGELFF
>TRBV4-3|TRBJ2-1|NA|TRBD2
TGCGCCAGCAGCCAAGATCTAGCGGGAGGGTTTAATGAGCAGTTCTTC
CASSQDLAGGFNEQFF
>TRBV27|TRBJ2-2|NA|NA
TGTGCCAGCAGTCTTACGGGAGGGGAGCTGTTTTTT
CASSLTGGELFF
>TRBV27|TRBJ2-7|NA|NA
TGTGCCAGCAGTTTCCAGCGAAACTACGAGCAGTACTTC
CASSFQRNYEQYF
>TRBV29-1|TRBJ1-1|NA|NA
TGCAGCGCCGGGTCCCAGACTGAAGCTTTCTTT
CSAGSQTEAFF
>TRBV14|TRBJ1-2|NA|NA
TGTGCCAGCAGCCAGTCGGGGGGTGGTGGCTATGGCTACACCTTC
CASSQSGGGGYGYTF
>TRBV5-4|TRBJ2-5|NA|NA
TGTGCCAGCAGCTTGGTGGGCGTCGAGACCCAGTACTTC
CASSLVGVETQYF
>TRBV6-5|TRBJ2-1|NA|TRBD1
TGTGCCAGCAGTTGGACAGGGGTGTCCTACAATGAGCAGTTCTTC
CASSWTGVSYNEQFF
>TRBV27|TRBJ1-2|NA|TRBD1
TGTGCCAGCAGTTCGGGACAGACCTATGGCTACACCTTC
CASSSGQTYGYTF
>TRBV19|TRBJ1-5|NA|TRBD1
TGTGCCAGTAGCGGGACAGGTTATAGCAATCAGCCCCAGCATTTT
CASSGTGYSNQPQHF
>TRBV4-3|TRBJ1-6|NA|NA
TGCGCCAGCAGCCAAGATACGACAGCCTATAATTCACCCCTCCACTTT
CASSQDTTAYNSPLHF
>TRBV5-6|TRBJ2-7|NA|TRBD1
TGTGCCAGCCGTGAAACAGGGGGCTACTACGAGCAGTACTTC
CASRETGGYYEQYF
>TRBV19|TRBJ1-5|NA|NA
TGTGCCAGTACCCGGGAGGGGACTGGGCGCAATCAGCCCCAGCATTTT
CASTREGTGRNQPQHF
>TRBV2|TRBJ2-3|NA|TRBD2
TGTGCCAGCAGAGACCAACTAGCGATTAGCACAGATACGCAGTATTTT
CASRDQLAISTDTQYF
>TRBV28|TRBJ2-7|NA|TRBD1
TGTGCCAGCAGTTTAAGGGACAGGTTTTTACGGGAGCGTCCCTACGAGCAGTACTTC
CASSLRDRFLRERPYEQYF
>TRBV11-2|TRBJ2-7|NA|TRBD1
TGTGCCAGCAGCTCCCGGGACAGGGTTTACGAGCAGTACTTC
CASSSRDRVYEQYF
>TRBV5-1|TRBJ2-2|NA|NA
TGCGCCAGCAGCTTGAGGAGCACCGGGGAGCTGTTTTTT
CASSLRSTGELFF
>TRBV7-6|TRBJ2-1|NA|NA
TGTGCCAGCAGCTTAGCCCCGGTCCAGGGCAATGAGCAGTTCTTC
CASSLAPVQGNEQFF
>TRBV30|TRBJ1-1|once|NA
TGTGCCTGTAAAGAGCGTGACCGACCGGAGGAGGCTTTCTTT
CACKERDRPEEAFF
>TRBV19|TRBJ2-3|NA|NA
TGTGCCACTCGTGACGGAGGCACAGATACGCAGTATTTT
CATRDGGTDTQYF
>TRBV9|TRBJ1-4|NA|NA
TGTGCCAGCAGCGCACAGGATTTAGGTGAAAAACTGTTTTTT
CASSAQDLGEKLFF
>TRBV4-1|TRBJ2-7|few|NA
TGCGCCAGCAGCCAAGCCCTAGCGTTTGAGCAGTACTTC
CASSQALAFEQYF
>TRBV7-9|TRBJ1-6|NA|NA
TGTGCCAGCAGCTTAGTTCAGGGGATGTCCTATAATTCACCCCTCCACTTT
CASSLVQGMSYNSPLHF